Below, 14 T cell receptor beta chains from the same sample are listed, as sequenced in a study of cytomegalovirus exposure and HLA in healthy donors. 13 Jbeta primers and 60 Vbeta primers were used for the PCR. TCRdb's copy holds only in-frame clones and misses some; the assay was immunoSEQ multiplex PCR. This sample has 150,000 to 200,000 clones, with more than 75% found just once. Material: PBMCs. The origin of the receptors is a girl in the first two years of life in good health and CMV-seronegative.

The chain combines TRBV10-2 with TRBJ1-2; D unclear. This CDR3 is 13 amino acids long. The germline V gene encodes CDR1 WSHSY and CDR2 SAAADI. With 10 bases removed from V and 6 bases from J, the gap between germline ends came to 18 bases. CDR3 sequence (DNA): TGCGCCACACATCAGGAACCCGGGGATGGCTACACCTTC. The encoded protein is CATHQEPGDGYTF.

This chain uses TRBV7-6 with TRBJ2-3; D perhaps matches TRBD2 (5 bases). Trimming removed 1 base at V and 0 bases at J, with 8 bases between. Germline lookup yields CDR1 SGHVS and CDR2 FNYEAQ. CDR3 size: 15 residues. CDR3 in DNA: TGTGCCAGCAGCTTAGGACTAACTAGCACAGATACGCAGTATTTT. Its protein is CASSLGLTSTDTQYF.

The CDR3 loop reads CASSQDGPGGRYNEQFF. The CDR3 DNA reads TGCGCCAGCAGCCAAGATGGGCCGGGCGGGAGGTACAATGAGCAGTTCTTC. The chain combines TRBV4-3 with TRBJ2-1, with 8 bases identical to TRBD2. V lost 0 bases to trimming and J lost 4 bases; unmatched junction nucleotides: 8. From germline, CDR1 is LGHNA and CDR2 YSLEER. The CDR3 covers 17 residues.

V is TRBV10-1 and J is TRBJ2-1; the match to TRBD2 covers 8 bases. The length of the CDR3 is 14 residues. With V trimmed by 5 bases and J by 5 bases, 5 bases remained unmatched. Germline V gene data show CDR1 as WNHNN and CDR2 as SYGVQD (reference sequence). The CDR3 coding sequence is TGCGCCAGCAGTCGCACTAGCGGCAACAATGAGCAGTTCTTC. This gives the protein CASSRTSGNNEQFF.

This chain links TRBV29-1 with TRBJ1-1; 8 bases map to TRBD1. In germline, CDR1 is SQVTM, CDR2 ANQGSEA. This CDR3 is 14 amino acids long. V gave up 7 bases and J gave up 1 base; unmatched junction bases: 8. CDR3 residues: CSGTTGTGNTEAFF. In nucleotides, the CDR3 is TGCAGCGGCACAACCGGGACAGGGAACACTGAAGCTTTCTTT.

This chain's CDR3 is CASSLEVRRGLHEQFF. DNA for the CDR3: TGTGCCAGCAGCTTAGAGGTCCGGAGGGGTCTCCATGAGCAGTTCTTC. The chain joins TRBV7-2 to TRBJ2-1, with D perhaps TRBD2 (6 bases). The CDR3 consists of 16 residues. Germline V CDR1 and CDR2: SGHTA, FQGNSA. Trimming shortened V by 1 base and J by 8 bases, and 18 bases separated the two germline ends.

This clone has only a few counts. This CDR3 is CASSLAGANYGYTF. For the CDR3, the DNA is TGCGCCAGCAGCTTGGCCGGGGCTAACTATGGCTACACCTTC. The V call is TRBV5-1, the J call TRBJ1-2; D call uncertain. The V gene lost 0 bases and the J gene lost 0 bases, with 6 bases spanning the gap. Germline CDR1 SGHRS, CDR2 YFSETQ. There are 14 residues in the CDR3. The whole variable domain, filled in from reference TRBV5-1 and TRBJ1-2, reads KAGVTQTPRYLIKTRGQQVTLSCSPISGHRSVSWYQQTPGQGLQFLFEYFSETQRNKGNFPGRFSGRQFSNSRSEMNVSTLELGDSALYLCASSLAGANYGYTFGSGTRLTVV.

The sample holds a few counts of this clone. This sequence joins TRBV19 and TRBJ2-1, with 8 bases matching TRBD2. The CDR3 consists of 14 residues. From germline, CDR1 is LNHDA and CDR2 SQIVND (reference sequence). J lost 6 bases, V lost 8 bases, and 9 bases had no gene match. The CDR3 region is CASRIAGRTNEQFF. CDR3 DNA: TGTGCCAGTCGGATAGCGGGAAGAACCAATGAGCAGTTCTTC.

The chain is built from TRBV12-5 and TRBJ1-1; D unclear. The germline CDR1 and CDR2 sequences are LGHNT and FRNRAP. The ends were cut back, 7 bases at V and 1 base at J, with 16 bases in the middle. This CDR3 is 15 amino acids long. The CDR3 DNA sequence: TGTGCTAGTGCTCCCTTCGGCAGGAAGAACACTGAAGCTTTCTTT. Encoded protein: CASAPFGRKNTEAFF.

This clone was picked up a small number of times. The chain couples TRBV5-4 to TRBJ2-5; D is possibly TRBD1 (6 bases). The assigned J gene may be wrong: the sequence end matches TRBJ2-7 better. The CDR3 sequence is 14 residues long. CDR1 is SGHNT, CDR2 YYREEE, per germline (reference sequence). CDR3 sequence (DNA): TGTGCCAGCAGCTTGCGACAGGCGACAGGCGAGCAGTACTTC. This gives the protein CASSLRQATGEQYF.

In this sample, this clone turned up a few times. The rearrangement links TRBV6-1 to TRBJ2-7, with TRBD1 matching over 8 bases. V dropped 9 bases and J dropped 4; count of bases not matched to a gene: 14. The CDR3 extends over 15 amino acids. Germline values: CDR1 MNHNS, CDR2 SASEGT. CDR3 nucleotide sequence: TGTGCCAGGGCAACAGGGGGATGGTTCTTATACGAGCAGTACTTC. Residues: CARATGGWFLYEQYF.

This clone occurred once. The chain links TRBV11-2 to TRBJ2-7; no reliable D call. CDR3 size: 12 residues. Per germline, CDR1 SGHAT and CDR2 FQNNGV. V dropped 3 bases and J dropped 1 base, with 4 bases sitting between them. CDR3 coding DNA: TGTGCCAGCAGCTTTCTGTCCTACGAGCAGTACTTC. Encoded protein: CASSFLSYEQYF.

This rearrangement joins TRBV6-1 to TRBJ1-3; D gene uncertain. With 4 bases removed from V and 4 bases from J, the gap between germline ends came to 11 bases. The CDR3 consists of 14 residues. Germline V gives CDR1 MNHNS, CDR2 SASEGT. As DNA, the CDR3 is TGTGCCAGCAGTGGGCTCAGTTCGGGAAACACCATATATTTT. Amino acids: CASSGLSSGNTIYF.

The chain recombines TRBV29-1 with TRBJ1-2; 8 bases match TRBD1. Losses at the gene ends were 4 bases for V and 0 bases for J; bases not matched to a gene: 7. This CDR3 region has 15 residues. Germline CDR1 and CDR2: SQVTM and ANQGSEA. CDR3 loop: CSVVLDRGPNYGYTF. The CDR3 DNA follows: TGCAGCGTTGTACTCGACAGGGGACCTAACTATGGCTACACCTTC.